The entry below gives a single T cell receptor (beta chain) sequence along with its context. V lost 4 bases, J lost 7 bases, and 9 bases stayed unmatched. Per the germline V gene, CDR1 is SQVTM and CDR2 is ANQGSEA. This CDR3 contains 14 residues. These data belong to a study of cytomegalovirus exposure and HLA in healthy donors. About the study: The 120 million or so unique TCR beta sequences, from some 170 million T cells, were found by an earlier analysis.

Primers included in the PCR were 60 Vbeta and 13 Jbeta primers. Some clones are missing from TCRdb's copy, which holds only in-frame ones; the method was immunoSEQ multiplex PCR. The sample contains around 94,000 clones, 75% to 80% of which appear only once. The chain couples TRBV29-1 to TRBJ2-4; 8 nucleotides agree with TRBD1. Sequences were obtained from PBMCs. This receptor was identified in a middle-aged woman in good health and CMV-seropositive. The chain's CDR3 is CSVVPTAGGNIQYF. For the CDR3, the DNA is TGCAGCGTTGTCCCGACGGCAGGGGGCAACATTCAGTACTTC.